This section outlines one T cell receptor beta chain sequence together with its context. The sample originates from a study of patients and donors after allogeneic stem cell transplantation. TCRdb called the RT-PCR reads again in MiXCR, with one record for every CDR3 protein. The profile covers 800,000 to 1,000,000 distinct CDR3 sequences, with more than 15% appearing a single time and roughly 6% taken by the ten largest. Sequencing was done on a sample of blood, either unsorted or a sorted T cell fraction (not recorded which). This receptor was taken from a human donor who was either an allogeneic HSCT recipient or a stem cell or donor lymphocyte infusion donor (not recorded which). It is not recorded whose cells these are; they may come from a transplant donor.

For the CDR3, the DNA is TGTGCCAGCAGTACGCTTGTACCTTCACCTCTATACGAGCAGTACTTC. This codes for CASSTLVPSPLYEQYF. The chain is built from TRBV6-1 and TRBJ2-7, with D hard to call. This CDR3 has 16 amino acids. Looked up from germline, CDR1 is MNHNS and CDR2 is SASEGT. V lost 5 bases to trimming and J lost 4 bases, with 21 bases between them.